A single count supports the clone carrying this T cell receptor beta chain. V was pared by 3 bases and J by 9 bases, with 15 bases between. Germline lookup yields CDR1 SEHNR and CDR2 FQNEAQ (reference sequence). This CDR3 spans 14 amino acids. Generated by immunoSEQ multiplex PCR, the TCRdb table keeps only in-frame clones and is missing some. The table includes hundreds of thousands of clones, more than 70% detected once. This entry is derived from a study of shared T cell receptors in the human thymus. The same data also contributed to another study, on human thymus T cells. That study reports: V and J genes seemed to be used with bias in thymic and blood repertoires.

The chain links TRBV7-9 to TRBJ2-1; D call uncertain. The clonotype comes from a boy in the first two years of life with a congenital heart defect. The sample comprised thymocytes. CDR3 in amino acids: CASSFEVSFSEQFF. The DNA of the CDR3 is TGTGCCAGCAGCTTCGAGGTGTCGTTTAGTGAGCAGTTCTTC. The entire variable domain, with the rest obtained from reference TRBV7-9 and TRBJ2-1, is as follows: DTGVSQNPRHKITKRGQNVTFRCDPISEHNRLYWYRQTLGQGPEFLTYFQNEAQLEKSRLLSDRFSAERPKGSFSTLEIQRTEQGDSAMYLCASSFEVSFSEQFFGPGTRLTVL.